The clone carrying this TCR beta chain was seen a few times. The antigen remains undetermined. Preparation of the TCRbeta library involved a method that used unique molecular identifiers. TCRdb analysed the PCR reads with MiXCR anew, one entry per CDR3 protein. The data hold about 300,000 distinct CDR3 sequences, with nearly 8% observed a single time. CDR1 is DFQATT, CDR2 SNEGSKA, per germline (reference sequence). CDR3 size: 10 residues. The germline V and J ends were trimmed by 3 bases and 7 bases, with 5 bases remaining between them. The data originate from a study of T-cell reconstitution after alpha-beta-depleted transplantation in children. Study-level results: After one year, T-cell counts and TCRbeta diversity mostly came from new T cells. Alpha-beta T cells present about two months after transplant were reported to originate from several hundred expanded graft clones.

This TCR came from a female patient between 2 and 10 years old who had a stem cell transplant for Fanconi anemia, so the T cells may come from the graft donor. The chain employs TRBV20-1 and TRBJ2-3; D unclear. The specimen was peripheral blood, collected 360 days after TCRalphabeta/CD19-depleted stem cell transplant. The CDR3 here is CSARQNTQYF. The CDR3, as DNA: TGCAGTGCTAGGCAAAATACGCAGTATTTT.